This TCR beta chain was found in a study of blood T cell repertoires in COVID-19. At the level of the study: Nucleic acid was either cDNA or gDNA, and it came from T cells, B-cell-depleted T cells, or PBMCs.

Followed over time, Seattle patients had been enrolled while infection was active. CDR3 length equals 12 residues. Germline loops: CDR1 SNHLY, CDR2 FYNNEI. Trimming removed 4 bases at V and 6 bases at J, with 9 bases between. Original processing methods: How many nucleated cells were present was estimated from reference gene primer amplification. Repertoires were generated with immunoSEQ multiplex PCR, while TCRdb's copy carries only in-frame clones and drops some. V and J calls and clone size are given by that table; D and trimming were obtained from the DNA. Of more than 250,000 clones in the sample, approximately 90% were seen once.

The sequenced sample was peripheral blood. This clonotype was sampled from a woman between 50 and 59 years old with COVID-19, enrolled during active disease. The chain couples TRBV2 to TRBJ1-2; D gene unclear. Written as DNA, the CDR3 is TGTGCCAGCAGTGTTAAGCGGGATGGCTACACCTTC. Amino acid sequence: CASSVKRDGYTF.